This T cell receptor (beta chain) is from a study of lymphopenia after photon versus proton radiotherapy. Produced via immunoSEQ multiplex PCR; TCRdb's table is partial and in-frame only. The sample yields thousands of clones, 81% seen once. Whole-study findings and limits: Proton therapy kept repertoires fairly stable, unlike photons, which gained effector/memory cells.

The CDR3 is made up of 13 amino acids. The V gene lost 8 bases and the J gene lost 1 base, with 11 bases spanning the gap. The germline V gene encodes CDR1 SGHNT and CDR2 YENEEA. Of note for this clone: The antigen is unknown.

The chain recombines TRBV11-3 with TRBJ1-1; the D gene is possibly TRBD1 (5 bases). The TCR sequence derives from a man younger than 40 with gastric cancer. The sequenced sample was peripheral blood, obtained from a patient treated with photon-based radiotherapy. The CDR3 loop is CASARGGNTEAFF. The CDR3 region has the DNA TGTGCCAGCGCCCGGGGGGGGAACACTGAAGCTTTCTTT.